The next 17 T cell receptor beta chains were all read from a single sample in a study of blood T cell repertoires in COVID-19. Profiling relied on immunoSEQ multiplex PCR, and the TCRdb table lists in-frame clones only, not all of them. The data show about 250,000 clones, with roughly 84% seen just once and under 8% held by the top ten. Sequenced: PBMCs or T cells enriched from blood (not recorded which). Receptors originate from a woman aged 50 to 60 who had been exposed to COVID-19.

The V gene is TRBV5-1, the J gene TRBJ1-1, with D uncertain. From germline, CDR1 is SGHRS and CDR2 YFSETQ. The V end lost 3 bases, the J end lost 6 bases, and 12 bases lay between the germline ends. The CDR3 is 13 amino acids. This CDR3 is CASSSTVSAEAFF. In DNA, the CDR3 is TGCGCCAGCAGCTCTACGGTCTCGGCTGAAGCTTTCTTT.

The genes are TRBV3-1 (or the pseudogene TRBV3-2) and TRBJ1-5, with D possibly TRBD1 on 5 matching bases. V dropped 4 bases and J dropped 4 bases, with 14 bases sitting between them. In germline, CDR1 is LGHDT, CDR2 YNNKEL (reference sequence). CDR3 length: 15 amino acids. CDR3 sequence: CASSPEWGRNQPQHF. DNA for the CDR3: TGTGCCAGCAGCCCAGAGTGGGGGAGGAATCAGCCCCAGCATTTT.

The V and J genes are TRBV18 and TRBJ2-7; perhaps TRBD2 as D (6 bases). The V end lost 6 bases, the J end lost 3 bases, and 12 bases lay between the germline ends. The CDR3 runs 13 residues. From germline, CDR1 is KGHSH and CDR2 LQKENI. CDR3 in amino acids: CASSLGSNYEQYF. CDR3 nucleotide sequence: TGTGCCAGCTCTCTCGGGAGTAACTACGAGCAGTACTTC.

The V gene is TRBV10-2, the J gene TRBJ1-2; D not resolved. CDR3 size: 14 residues. Germline CDR1 and CDR2: WSHSY and SAAADI. The V and J ends lost 0 bases and 6 bases respectively, with 11 bases between them. As DNA, the CDR3 is TGCGCCAGCAGTGAGTCGAGAGGATGGGATGGCTACACCTTC. Amino acid sequence: CASSESRGWDGYTF.

V gene TRBV19 combines with J gene TRBJ1-2; D perhaps matches TRBD1 (5 bases). CDR1 is LNHDA, CDR2 SQIVND, per germline (reference sequence). There are 17 residues in the CDR3. V was clipped by 3 bases and J by 4 bases, with 21 bases between them. The CDR3 DNA reads TGTGCCAGTAGTATCTCGTACAGGACGCGGGGCATCTATGGCTACACCTTC. The encoded protein is CASSISYRTRGIYGYTF.

J is TRBJ2-5 and V is TRBV5-6; 7 bases map to TRBD2. This CDR3 is built from 18 residues. Germline values: CDR1 SGHDT, CDR2 YYEEEE. V gave up 2 bases and J gave up 7 bases; unmatched junction bases: 20. The CDR3 coding sequence is TGTGCCAGCAGCTTTTTGCTTCCAGCAGCCTCGGGGGGTGGGACCCAGTACTTC. Translating it yields CASSFLLPAASGGGTQYF.

V is TRBV5-6 and J is TRBJ2-6; a possible D gene is TRBD2 (6 bases). The germline V and J ends were trimmed by 1 base and 2 bases, with 13 bases remaining between them. This CDR3 comprises 17 residues. CDR1 and CDR2 (germline): SGHDT, YYEEEE. The CDR3 region has the DNA TGTGCCAGCAGCTTGCGGGGGTGGCGCACTGGGGCCAACGTCCTGACTTTC. Translating gives CASSLRGWRTGANVLTF.

The CDR3 region is CASSLGPGGTGELFF. The CDR3 region has the DNA TGTGCCAGCAGCTTGGGCCCAGGGGGCACCGGGGAGCTGTTTTTT. The chain recombines TRBV5-4 with TRBJ2-2; the match to TRBD1 covers 7 bases. This CDR3 is built from 15 residues. Germline V gene lookup returns CDR1 SGHNT and CDR2 YYREEE (reference sequence). J lost 4 bases, V lost 0 bases, and 3 bases had no gene match.

The chain joins TRBV5-1 to TRBJ2-7, with D possibly being TRBD1 (6 bases). Trimming left V 3 bases short and J 5 bases short, with 21 bases between. The V gene's germline CDR1 is SGHRS and CDR2 YFSETQ. This CDR3 is built from 16 residues. The CDR3 loop is CASSSLQGLNLHEQYF. As DNA, the CDR3 is TGCGCCAGCAGCTCCCTTCAGGGGCTAAATCTCCACGAGCAGTACTTC.

The V and J genes are TRBV5-4 and TRBJ2-7, with 9 bases that match TRBD1. The CDR3 is 14 residues long. Germline assignment: CDR1 SGHNT and CDR2 YYREEE (reference sequence). With 4 bases clipped from V and 4 bases from J, the junction kept 6 bases outside the gene matches. The CDR3 is CASSRGTGTYEQYF. In DNA form, the CDR3 reads TGTGCCAGCAGCCGGGGGACAGGGACGTACGAGCAGTACTTC.

The rearrangement uses TRBV5-1 and TRBJ1-2; D possibly corresponds to TRBD1 (5 bases). Trimming stripped 2 bases from V and 8 bases from J, with 13 bases between. Looked up from germline, CDR1 is SGHRS and CDR2 is YFSETQ. CDR3 size: 13 residues. CDR3 amino acids: CASSLTQGWGYTF. The CDR3, as DNA: TGCGCCAGCAGCTTAACCCAGGGTTGGGGCTACACCTTC.

This sequence joins TRBV4-1 and TRBJ2-7, with D maybe TRBD1 (6 bases). CDR3 size: 17 residues. V shed 2 bases and J shed 1 base, with 18 bases lying between them. CDR1 is MGHRA and CDR2 is YSYEKL in the germline V gene. The CDR3 loop is CASSQMVSTGLSYEQYF. CDR3 DNA: TGCGCCAGCAGCCAAATGGTTAGCACAGGGCTATCCTACGAGCAGTACTTC.

The J gene is TRBJ1-4, the V gene TRBV5-6; TRBD1 agrees at 8 bases. The CDR3 covers 15 residues. Germline V gene data show CDR1 as SGHDT and CDR2 as YYEEEE. The J segment lost 10 bases and the V segment lost 0 bases, leaving 8 bases of the junction unmatched. The CDR3 nucleotides are TGTGCCAGCAGCTTGGTAGGACAGGGACTTGGAAAACTGTTTTTT. Protein product: CASSLVGQGLGKLFF.

V is TRBV3-1 (or the pseudogene TRBV3-2) and J is TRBJ2-3; 8 bases map to TRBD1. Losses at the gene ends were 4 bases for V and 5 bases for J; bases not matched to a gene: 5. Germline loops: CDR1 LGHDT, CDR2 YNNKEL (reference sequence). This CDR3 has 14 amino acids. In DNA form, the CDR3 reads TGTGCCAGCAGCCGGTCAGGGGGCAGAGATACGCAGTATTTT. It encodes CASSRSGGRDTQYF.

This clone appeared once. The gene calls are TRBV4-2 and TRBJ2-1, with D possibly TRBD1 on 6 matching bases. V was clipped by 3 bases and J by 6 bases, with 18 bases between them. Looked up from germline, CDR1 is LGHNA and CDR2 is YNFKEQ. This CDR3 contains 16 residues. The CDR3: CASSHLGGADSNEQFF. As DNA, the CDR3 is TGTGCCAGCAGCCATCTTGGGGGCGCCGATTCCAATGAGCAGTTCTTC.

This rearrangement joins TRBV2 to TRBJ1-2; D possibly corresponds to TRBD1 (6 bases). Trimming took off 9 bases at V and 8 bases at J, with 19 bases between the two ends. This CDR3 is built from 13 residues. CDR1 and CDR2 from the germline V gene are SNHLY and FYNNEI. CDR3 region: CASTTGTPKGYTF. The CDR3, as DNA: TGTGCCAGTACGACCGGGACACCTAAGGGCTACACCTTC. The full variable domain, completed using reference TRBV2 and TRBJ1-2, is EPEVTQTPSHQVTQMGQEVILRCVPISNHLYFYWYRQILGQKVEFLVSFYNNEISEKSEIFDDQFSVERPDGSNFTLKIRSTKLEDSAMYFCASTTGTPKGYTFGSGTRLTVV.

The chain uses TRBV7-3 and TRBJ2-2; D might be TRBD2 (5 bases). Trimming removed 2 bases at V and 7 bases at J, with 14 bases between. Germline values: CDR1 SGHTA, CDR2 FQGTGA. This CDR3 has 15 residues. The CDR3 sequence: CASSLLGAGGGELFF. CDR3 DNA: TGTGCCAGCAGCTTACTCGGCGCAGGAGGCGGGGAGCTGTTTTTT. Filled out from reference TRBV7-3 and TRBJ2-2, the complete variable domain reads GAGVSQTPSNKVTEKGKYVELRCDPISGHTALYWYRQSLGQGPEFLIYFQGTGAADDSGLPNDRFFAVRPEGSVSTLKIQRTERGDSAVYLCASSLLGAGGGELFFGEGSRLTVL.